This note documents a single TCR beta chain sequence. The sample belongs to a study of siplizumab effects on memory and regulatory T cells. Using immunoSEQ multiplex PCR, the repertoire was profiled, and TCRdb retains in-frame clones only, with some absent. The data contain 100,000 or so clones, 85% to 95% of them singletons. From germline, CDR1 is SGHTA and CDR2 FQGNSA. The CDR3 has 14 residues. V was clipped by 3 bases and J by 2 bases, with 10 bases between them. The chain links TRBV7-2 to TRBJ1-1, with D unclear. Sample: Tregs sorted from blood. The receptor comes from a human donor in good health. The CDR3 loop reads CASSFERVNTEAFF. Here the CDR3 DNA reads TGTGCCAGCAGCTTTGAGAGGGTTAACACTGAAGCTTTCTTT. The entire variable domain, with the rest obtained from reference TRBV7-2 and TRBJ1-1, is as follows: GAGVSQSPSNKVTEKGKDVELRCDPISGHTALYWYRQSLGQGLEFLIYFQGNSAPDKSGLPSDRFSAERTGGSVSTLTIQRTQQEDSAVYLCASSFERVNTEAFFGQGTRLTVV.